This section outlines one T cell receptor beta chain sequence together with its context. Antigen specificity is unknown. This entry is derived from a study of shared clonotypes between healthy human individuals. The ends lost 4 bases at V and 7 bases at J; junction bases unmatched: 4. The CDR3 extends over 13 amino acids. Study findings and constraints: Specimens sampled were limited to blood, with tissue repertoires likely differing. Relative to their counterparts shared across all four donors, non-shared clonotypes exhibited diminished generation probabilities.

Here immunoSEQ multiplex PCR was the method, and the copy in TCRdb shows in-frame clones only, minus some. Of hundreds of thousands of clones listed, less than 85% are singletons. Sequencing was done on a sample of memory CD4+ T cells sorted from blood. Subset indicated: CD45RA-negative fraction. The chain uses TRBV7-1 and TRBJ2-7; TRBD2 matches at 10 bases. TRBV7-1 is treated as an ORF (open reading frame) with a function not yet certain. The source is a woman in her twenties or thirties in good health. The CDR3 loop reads CASSLAGGWEQYF. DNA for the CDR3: TGTGCCAGCAGCTTAGCGGGAGGATGGGAGCAGTACTTC.